This paragraph reports one T cell receptor beta chain. Roughly 0.5 to 1 ug RNA was reverse transcribed with random hexamers. TCR beta CDR3 was amplified by immunoSEQ covering 54 Vbeta and 13 Jbeta. TCRdb reanalysed the immunoSEQ multiplex PCR reads using MiXCR and keeps one entry per CDR3 protein. The top ten hold roughly 0.1% of the sample, which has about 210,000 distinct CDR3 sequences, around 95% seen once. The CDR3 loop spans 12 amino acids. The germline V gene encodes CDR1 DFQATT and CDR2 SNEGSKA (reference sequence). V was trimmed by 6 bases and J by 2 bases, leaving 9 bases between them. The record originates from a study of CD8 T cells in Susac syndrome.

V is TRBV20-1 and J is TRBJ2-3, with no clear D. The clonotype was recovered from a human donor with multiple sclerosis. The sample was CD4+ T cells from PBMCs. The CDR3 DNA reads TGCAGTGCAATGATACACACAGATACGCAGTATTTT. It yields the protein CSAMIHTDTQYF.